The clone carrying this T cell receptor beta chain was detected only once. Its antigen is not known. This sample is part of a study of T cell responses to AZD1222 COVID-19 vaccine. General study results and limits: No repertoire was sampled before or during the peak T cell response, only after it. Clonal diversity was possibly underestimated; the donors were predominantly white British and more often female. Just a handful of people given AZD1222 tested seropositive at baseline. Increased Spike-specific TCR breadth and depth were observed after two AZD1222 doses.

Some clones are missing from TCRdb's copy, which holds only in-frame ones; the method was immunoSEQ multiplex PCR. The table includes 110,000 or so clones, around 87% detected once. Source: peripheral blood, taken 28 days after the second AZD1222 dose. This receptor was identified in an adult who received the AZD1222 COVID-19 vaccine.

The CDR3 here is CASSLEGFEAFF. The CDR3 DNA is TGTGCCAGCAGCTTAGAGGGGTTCGAAGCTTTCTTT. The chain has TRBV7-9 and TRBJ1-1, with D maybe TRBD1 (5 bases). The CDR3 spans 12 residues. Germline loops: CDR1 SEHNR, CDR2 FQNEAQ (reference sequence). The V end lost 1 base, the J end lost 8 bases, and 8 bases lay between the germline ends.